This passage covers 29 T cell receptor beta chains from one sample sequenced in a study of Ad26.COV2.S vaccination and SARS-CoV-2 variants. The method was immunoSEQ multiplex PCR; TCRdb's version includes in-frame clones alone and lacks a portion of them. The sample consists of around 350,000 clones, 92% of them appearing once. The sample consisted of peripheral blood, taken after recovery from COVID-19. All receptors derive from a human donor who had recovered from COVID-19.

The J gene is TRBJ1-1, the V gene TRBV4-3, with TRBD1 identical over 7 bases. Unmatched junction bases numbered 13, after V lost 2 bases and J lost 7 bases. The CDR3 is 16 amino acids. Germline V gene data show CDR1 as LGHNA and CDR2 as YSLEER. The CDR3 sequence is CASSQYSIDRAGEAFF. CDR3 DNA sequence: TGCGCCAGCAGCCAATACTCGATTGACAGGGCGGGTGAAGCTTTCTTT.

V is TRBV3-1 (or the pseudogene TRBV3-2) and J is TRBJ2-5, with TRBD2 matching 10 bases. Germline V gives CDR1 LGHDT, CDR2 YNNKEL (reference sequence). V trimming: 2 bases; J trimming: 4 bases; junction bases outside the gene matches: 7. CDR3 size: 16 residues. CDR3 nucleotides: TGTGCCAGCAGCCAAAACCAGCGGGGGGGCGTAGAGACCCAGTACTTC. This sequence encodes CASSQNQRGGVETQYF.

This clone was picked up one time. J is TRBJ2-1 and V is TRBV2; D is possibly TRBD1 (5 bases). Germline CDR1 reads SNHLY; CDR2 reads FYNNEI. The length of the CDR3 is 13 residues. Trimming shortened V by 7 bases and J by 4 bases, and 11 bases separated the two germline ends. Here the CDR3 DNA reads TGTGCCAGCACCAGGACAAGTTACAATGAGCAGTTCTTC. Translation: CASTRTSYNEQFF.

CDR3 DNA: TGTGCCAGCAGTGAGAGGCTTAATACCGGGGAGCTGTTTTTT. Translation: CASSERLNTGELFF. The rearrangement links TRBV25-1 to TRBJ2-2; D is unclear. Deletions cut 3 bases from V and 5 bases from J, with 10 bases between. CDR3 length equals 14 residues. Germline V gene lookup returns CDR1 MGHDK and CDR2 SYGVNS.

The rearrangement links TRBV19 to TRBJ2-7; tentatively, D is TRBD1 or TRBD2 (5 bases each). The CDR3 length is 14 residues. V lost 6 bases and J 3 bases, leaving 15 bases between the germline ends. The germline gives CDR1 LNHDA, CDR2 SQIVND (reference sequence). CDR3 amino acids: CASSLRDGSYEQYF. DNA of the CDR3: TGTGCCAGTAGCCTCCGGGACGGTAGCTACGAGCAGTACTTC.

This chain uses TRBV13 with TRBJ2-5; D not resolved. The CDR3 has 15 residues. V dropped 2 bases and J dropped 3 bases, with 13 bases sitting between them. Germline CDR1 and CDR2: PRHDT and FYEKMQ (reference sequence). Here the CDR3 DNA reads TGTGCCAGCAGCTTATCCCAGTCACCCAAAGAGACCCAGTACTTC. Translating gives CASSLSQSPKETQYF.

The chain joins TRBV24-1 to TRBJ1-2; perhaps TRBD1 as D (6 bases). CDR3 length equals 14 residues. Trimming removed 4 bases from V and 7 bases from J, with 15 bases in between. The germline CDR1 and CDR2 sequences are KGHDR and SFDVKD. This CDR3 reads CATSDPTGFGGYTF. In DNA form, the CDR3 reads TGTGCCACCAGTGACCCTACAGGGTTCGGTGGCTACACCTTC.

The chain joins TRBV13 to TRBJ1-2; D is undetermined. The CDR3 has 12 residues. Germline V gene sequence: CDR1 PRHDT, CDR2 FYEKMQ (reference sequence). Deletions cut 4 bases from V and 8 bases from J, with 11 bases between. CDR3 coding DNA: TGTGCCAGCAGCTCCGGGTCGAGGGGCTACACCTTC. Translated: CASSSGSRGYTF.

The gene calls are TRBV4-1 and TRBJ1-3; D perhaps matches TRBD1 (5 bases). The CDR3 extends over 16 amino acids. The germline CDR1 and CDR2 sequences are MGHRA and YSYEKL. The V end lost 1 base, the J end lost 1 base, and 11 bases lay between the germline ends. The CDR3 here is CASSQGIAGSGNTIYF. CDR3 nucleotides: TGCGCCAGCAGCCAAGGGATCGCAGGGTCTGGAAACACCATATATTTT.

The chain carries TRBV4-3 and TRBJ2-1, with 8 bases lining up with TRBD2. This CDR3 contains 17 residues. V lost 1 base, J lost 7 bases, and 12 bases stayed unmatched. Per the germline V gene, CDR1 is LGHNA and CDR2 is YSLEER. The CDR3 nucleotides are TGCGCCAGCAGCCAAGCTCCTCGGGGGGGCGGTGGAAATGAGCAGTTCTTC. It yields the protein CASSQAPRGGGGNEQFF.

Note on this clone: The same CDR3 is also encoded by other DNA sequences in this sample. This chain's CDR3 is CASSVGASGADTQYF. The CDR3 DNA follows: TGTGCCAGCAGCGTAGGGGCTAGCGGGGCAGATACGCAGTATTTT. The chain is built from TRBV9 and TRBJ2-3, with 9 bases aligning to TRBD2. Germline CDR1 is SGDLS and CDR2 is YYNGEE. After removal of 0 bases from V and 4 bases from J, the junction contained 3 bases not matched to a gene. This CDR3 is 15 amino acids long. The variable domain in full, completed from reference TRBV9 and TRBJ2-3, reads DSGVTQTPKHLITATGQRVTLRCSPRSGDLSVYWYQQSLDQGLQFLIQYYNGEERAKGNILERFSAQQFPDLHSELNLSSLELGDSALYFCASSVGASGADTQYFGPGTRLTVL.

The rearrangement uses TRBV29-1 and TRBJ1-4; 9 positions match TRBD1. V lost 8 bases and J lost 8; bases outside the gene matches: 12. CDR1 is SQVTM and CDR2 is ANQGSEA in the germline V gene. CDR3 length: 14 residues. In nucleotides, the CDR3 is TGCAGCACGAGCGGGACAGGGAGGGAAGAAAAACTGTTTTTT. The encoded protein is CSTSGTGREEKLFF.

Only one count was recorded for this clone. The chain is built from TRBV12-5 and TRBJ2-1; 8 nucleotides agree with TRBD2. After removal of 7 bases from V and 5 bases from J, the junction contained 7 bases not matched to a gene. CDR1 and CDR2 from the germline V gene are LGHNT and FRNRAP. This CDR3 is built from 14 residues. In nucleotides, the CDR3 is TGTGCTAGTGATTCGGGGGGGCCACACAATGAGCAGTTCTTC. Its protein is CASDSGGPHNEQFF.

This clone turned up a few times. V is TRBV10-3 and J is TRBJ2-1; D perhaps matches TRBD2 (7 bases). The germline V gene encodes CDR1 ENHRY and CDR2 SYGVKD. The ends were cut back, 0 bases at V and 6 bases at J, with 15 bases in the middle. The CDR3 has 16 amino acids. The CDR3 protein is CAISESRGGTPNEQFF. CDR3 DNA sequence: TGTGCCATCAGTGAGTCGAGGGGGGGGACCCCCAATGAGCAGTTCTTC.

J is TRBJ2-1 and V is TRBV5-1, with 9 bases identical to TRBD1. Trimming removed 4 bases from V and 10 bases from J; junction bases left unmatched: 3. Per the germline V gene, CDR1 is SGHRS and CDR2 is YFSETQ. This CDR3 is built from 12 residues. The CDR3 region has the DNA TGCGCCAGCAGCCTAGGGACAGGGGAGCAGTTCTTC. This codes for CASSLGTGEQFF.

The chain employs TRBV7-6 and TRBJ1-6, with D unclear. The CDR3 contains 17 residues. Germline V lookup: CDR1 SGHVS, CDR2 FNYEAQ. The V end lost 1 base, the J end lost 0 bases, and 10 bases lay between the germline ends. The CDR3 here is CASSLDSRGSYNSPLHF. For the CDR3, the DNA is TGTGCCAGCAGCTTAGATTCACGGGGCTCCTATAATTCACCCCTCCACTTT.

In its sample, this clone was seen once. The chain recombines TRBV7-9 with TRBJ1-4; a weak D match, TRBD1 (5 bases). The CDR3 spans 14 residues. From germline, CDR1 is SEHNR and CDR2 FQNEAQ (reference sequence). V was pared by 5 bases and J by 7 bases, with 14 bases between. The CDR3 is CASSLGAPSEKLFF. Written as DNA, the CDR3 is TGTGCCAGCAGCCTAGGGGCACCCAGTGAAAAACTGTTTTTT. The variable domain in full, with the rest retrieved from reference TRBV7-9 and TRBJ1-4, is DTGVSQNPRHKITKRGQNVTFRCDPISEHNRLYWYRQTLGQGPEFLTYFQNEAQLEKSRLLSDRFSAERPKGSFSTLEIQRTEQGDSAMYLCASSLGAPSEKLFFGSGTQLSVL.

The count of this clone is one. V and J are TRBV4-1 and TRBJ1-5; D unresolved. Germline-derived CDR1 and CDR2 are MGHRA and YSYEKL. The CDR3 totals 13 residues. The V end was cut by 3 bases, the J end by 4 bases, with 7 bases between. The CDR3 here is CASSQTRNQPQHF. CDR3 DNA sequence: TGCGCCAGCAGCCAGACACGTAATCAGCCCCAGCATTTT.

Details on this clone: The same CDR3 also results from other DNA sequences found in this sample. This sequence joins TRBV2 and TRBJ1-1; D unclear. The germline V gene has CDR1 SNHLY and CDR2 FYNNEI. This CDR3 comprises 13 residues. The V end was cut by 1 base, the J end by 1 base, with 4 bases between. The CDR3 loop is CASSEERNTEAFF. The CDR3 DNA reads TGTGCCAGCAGTGAAGAGAGGAACACTGAAGCTTTCTTT. The full variable domain, rest sourced from reference TRBV2 and TRBJ1-1, is EPEVTQTPSHQVTQMGQEVILRCVPISNHLYFYWYRQILGQKVEFLVSFYNNEISEKSEIFDDQFSVERPDGSNFTLKIRSTKLEDSAMYFCASSEERNTEAFFGQGTRLTVV.

The V call is TRBV5-1, the J call TRBJ2-4; possibly TRBD1 for D (6 bases). Deletions cut 3 bases from V and 0 bases from J, with 13 bases between. The CDR3 runs to 16 residues. CDR1 SGHRS and CDR2 YFSETQ come from the germline V gene. CDR3 in amino acids: CASSSSGHLAKNIQYF. CDR3 DNA sequence: TGCGCCAGCAGCTCCTCGGGACACCTAGCCAAAAACATTCAGTACTTC.

The rearrangement links TRBV6-1 to TRBJ2-7, with 8 bases lining up with TRBD1. The germline V gene encodes CDR1 MNHNS and CDR2 SASEGT. CDR3 size: 13 residues. J lost 3 bases, V lost 5 bases, and 3 bases had no gene match. CDR3 coding DNA: TGTGCCAGCAGTTCCGGACAGGGCTACGAGCAGTACTTC. This sequence encodes CASSSGQGYEQYF.

The chain joins TRBV10-1 to TRBJ2-7; possibly TRBD1 or TRBD2 for D (5 bases each). Between the trimmed V and J ends, which lost 10 bases and 3 bases, there was a span of 19 bases. The CDR3 is made up of 14 amino acids. CDR1 and CDR2 (germline): WNHNN, SYGVQD (reference sequence). The CDR3 spells CAKCGGAGFYEQYF. The DNA of the CDR3 is TGCGCCAAATGTGGGGGTGCGGGTTTCTACGAGCAGTACTTC.

The rearrangement joins TRBV3-1 (or the pseudogene TRBV3-2) to TRBJ1-4; 7 bases map to TRBD1. The CDR3 is 15 residues long. Germline-derived CDR1 and CDR2 are LGHDT and YNNKEL (reference sequence). V gave up 4 bases and J gave up 7 bases; unmatched junction bases: 9. The CDR3 DNA is TGTGCCAGCAGCCGACAGGGAAGCCGTACTGAAAAACTGTTTTTT. Translating it yields CASSRQGSRTEKLFF.

The count of this clone is one. The rearrangement links TRBV7-8 to TRBJ1-2; 7 positions agree with TRBD1. Germline V gene lookup returns CDR1 SGHVS and CDR2 FQNEAQ. The J segment lost 8 bases and the V segment lost 2 bases, leaving 8 bases of the junction unmatched. This CDR3 has 14 residues. The DNA for the CDR3 is TGTGCCAGCAGCTTATCAGGGGGGAGGATGGGCTACACCTTC. Amino acid sequence: CASSLSGGRMGYTF.

This clone was seen a single time. CDR3 DNA: TGTGCCAGCAGCCCTAACCACCGCGGGGATGGCTACACCTTC. It codes for CASSPNHRGDGYTF. This rearrangement joins TRBV9 to TRBJ1-2; D ambiguous. This CDR3 is 14 amino acids long. Germline CDR1 reads SGDLS; CDR2 reads YYNGEE. Trimming stripped 4 bases from V and 6 bases from J, with 16 bases between.

The chain links TRBV11-2 to TRBJ2-1; D gene uncertain. The V end was cut by 3 bases, the J end by 8 bases, with 20 bases between. Looked up from germline, CDR1 is SGHAT and CDR2 is FQNNGV. The CDR3 totals 16 residues. The CDR3 reads CASSLSPPPRVDEQFF. The CDR3 nucleotides are TGTGCCAGCAGCTTGAGCCCGCCTCCTCGGGTAGATGAGCAGTTCTTC.

The chain carries TRBV27 and TRBJ1-1; 7 positions match TRBD1. The CDR3 sequence is 16 residues long. The V and J ends lost 3 bases and 7 bases, in that order; junction bases with no gene match: 14. Germline assignment: CDR1 MNHEY and CDR2 SMNVEV (reference sequence). The CDR3 nucleotides are TGTGCCAGCAGTTTTGGGGTCGAGGGGGCTGTGGGTGAAGCTTTCTTT. Translated: CASSFGVEGAVGEAFF.

The chain combines TRBV6-5 with TRBJ2-1; TRBD1 agrees at 11 bases. Germline V CDR1 and CDR2: MNHEY, SVGAGI. This CDR3 comprises 14 residues. The V and J ends lost 2 bases and 15 bases, in that order; junction bases with no gene match: 9. CDR3 nucleotides: TGTGCCAGCAGTTACCGACCGGGACAGGGGGAGTTGTTCTTC. As protein: CASSYRPGQGELFF.

The V gene is TRBV4-3, the J gene TRBJ1-4, with D perhaps matching TRBD1 (5 bases). CDR3 length: 13 residues. Germline V gene sequence: CDR1 LGHNA, CDR2 YSLEER. Trimming cost V 4 bases and J 8 bases, with 11 bases left between them. The CDR3 coding sequence is TGCGCCAGCAGCCCCGGGGGAGGGGAAAAACTGTTTTTT. Its translation: CASSPGGGEKLFF.